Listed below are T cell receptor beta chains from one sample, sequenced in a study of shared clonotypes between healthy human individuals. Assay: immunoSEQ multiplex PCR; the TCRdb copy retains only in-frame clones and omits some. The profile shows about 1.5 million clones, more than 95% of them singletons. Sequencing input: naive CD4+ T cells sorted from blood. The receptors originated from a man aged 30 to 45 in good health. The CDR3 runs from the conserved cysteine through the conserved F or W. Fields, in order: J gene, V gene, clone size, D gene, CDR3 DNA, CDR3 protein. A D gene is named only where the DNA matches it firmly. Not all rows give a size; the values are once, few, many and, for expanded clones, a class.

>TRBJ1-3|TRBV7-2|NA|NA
TGTGCCAGCAGCCCCGGGGCATCTGGAAACACCATATATTTT
CASSPGASGNTIYF
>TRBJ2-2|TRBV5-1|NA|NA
TGCGCCAGCAGCAAGTCAGGGCTGGCGGACACCGGGGAGCTGTTTTTT
CASSKSGLADTGELFF
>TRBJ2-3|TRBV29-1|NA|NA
TGCAGCGTCGCGGACAAGTCCCGCGCAGATACGCAGTATTTT
CSVADKSRADTQYF
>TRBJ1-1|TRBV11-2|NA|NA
TGTGCCAGCAGCTTGGGGGCGGAACGCACTGAAGCTTTCTTT
CASSLGAERTEAFF
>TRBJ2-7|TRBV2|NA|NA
TGTGCCAGCACCCGACTAGTCTACGAGCAGTACTTC
CASTRLVYEQYF
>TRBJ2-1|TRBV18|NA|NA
TGTGCCAGCTCACCACTAGATTCCAATGAGCAGTTCTTC
CASSPLDSNEQFF
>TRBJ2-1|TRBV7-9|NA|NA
TGTGCCAGCAGCTTACAAACAACCCGGGCATCAACTCTCGCCAATGAGCAGTTCTTC
CASSLQTTRASTLANEQFF
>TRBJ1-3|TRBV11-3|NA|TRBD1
TGTGCCAGCAGCCGGGACAGGGGATACACCATATATTTT
CASSRDRGYTIYF
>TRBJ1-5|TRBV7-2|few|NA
TGTGCCAGCAGCTATGGCCCAGCCCAGCCCCAGCATTTT
CASSYGPAQPQHF
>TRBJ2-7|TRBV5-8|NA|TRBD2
TGTGCCAGCAGCTTGGCCGTCGGTGGCGGGAGGACATACGAGCAGTACTTC
CASSLAVGGGRTYEQYF
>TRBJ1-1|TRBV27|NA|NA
TGTGCCAGCAGTCAACGTAACATGAACACTGAAGCTTTCTTT
CASSQRNMNTEAFF
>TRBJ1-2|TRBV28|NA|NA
TGTGCCAGCAGTTTCGCTGACGGCTCCTATGGCTACACCTTC
CASSFADGSYGYTF
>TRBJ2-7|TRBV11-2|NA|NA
TGTGCCAGCAGCCATGCACGAGGGCAGTACTTC
CASSHARGQYF
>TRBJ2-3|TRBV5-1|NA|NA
TGCGCCAGCAGCTGGTCGGTCGGTAGCACAGATACGCAGTATTTT
CASSWSVGSTDTQYF
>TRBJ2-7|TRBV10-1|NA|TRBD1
TGCGCCAGCAGTAGGGACAGGGTTCTGTACTTC
CASSRDRVLYF
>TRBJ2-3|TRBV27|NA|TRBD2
TGTGCCAGCAGTCGCAAGCTAGCGGGCACAGATACGCAGTATTTT
CASSRKLAGTDTQYF
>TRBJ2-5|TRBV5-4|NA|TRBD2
TGTGCCAGCAGCTTGGGACTAGCGGGATCAGAAGAGACCCAGTACTTC
CASSLGLAGSEETQYF
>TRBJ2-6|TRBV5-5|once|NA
TGTGCCAGCAGCTTGGGTGTGGGGGCGGCCGGGGCCAACGTCCTGACTTTC
CASSLGVGAAGANVLTF
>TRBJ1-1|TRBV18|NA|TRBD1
TGTGCCAGCTCACCAACGCCGGACAGGCCGAACACTGAAGCTTTCTTT
CASSPTPDRPNTEAFF
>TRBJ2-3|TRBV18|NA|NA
TGTGCCAGCTCACCACGGGACCTCACTCAATACTTCACAGATACGCAGTATTTT
CASSPRDLTQYFTDTQYF
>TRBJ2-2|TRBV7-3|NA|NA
TGTGCCAGCAGCTCTCCTAAGGGGGAGCTGTTTTTT
CASSSPKGELFF
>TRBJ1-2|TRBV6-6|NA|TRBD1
TGTGCCAGCAGTTACGGTCCGGGACAGAGGGCCAATGGCTACACCTTC
CASSYGPGQRANGYTF
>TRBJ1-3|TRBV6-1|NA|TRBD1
TGTGCCAGCACGACAGGGGGCGGAAACACCATATATTTT
CASTTGGGNTIYF
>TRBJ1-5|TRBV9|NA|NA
TGTGCCAGCAGCGTAGACGCAGGGCGAGAGGGGCAGCCCCAGCATTTT
CASSVDAGREGQPQHF